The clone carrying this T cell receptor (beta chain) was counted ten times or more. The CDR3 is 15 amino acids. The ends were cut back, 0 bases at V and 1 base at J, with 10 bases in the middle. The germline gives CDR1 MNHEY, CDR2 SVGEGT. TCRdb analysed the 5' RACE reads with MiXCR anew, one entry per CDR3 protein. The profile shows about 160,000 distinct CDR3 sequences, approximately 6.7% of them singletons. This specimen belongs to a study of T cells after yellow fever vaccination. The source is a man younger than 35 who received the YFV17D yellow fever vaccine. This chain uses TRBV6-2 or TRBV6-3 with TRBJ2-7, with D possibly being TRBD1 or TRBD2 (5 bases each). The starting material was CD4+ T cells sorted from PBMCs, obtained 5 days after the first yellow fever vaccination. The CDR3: CASSYSTGGSYEQYF. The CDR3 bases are TGTGCCAGCAGTTACTCGACTGGGGGATCCTACGAGCAGTACTTC.